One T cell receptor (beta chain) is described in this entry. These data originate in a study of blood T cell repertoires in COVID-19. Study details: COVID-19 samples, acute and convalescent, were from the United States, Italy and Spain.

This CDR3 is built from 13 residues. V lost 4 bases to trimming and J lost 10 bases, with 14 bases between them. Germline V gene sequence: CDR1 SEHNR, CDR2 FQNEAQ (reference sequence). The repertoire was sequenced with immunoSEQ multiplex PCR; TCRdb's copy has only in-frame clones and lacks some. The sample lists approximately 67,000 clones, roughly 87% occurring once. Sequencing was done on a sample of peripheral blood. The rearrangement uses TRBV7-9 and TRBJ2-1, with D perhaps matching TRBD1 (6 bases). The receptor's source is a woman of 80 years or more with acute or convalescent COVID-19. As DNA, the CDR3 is TGTGCCAGCAGCTCCCAGGGGAAAACGGAGCAGTTCTTC. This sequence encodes CASSSQGKTEQFF.